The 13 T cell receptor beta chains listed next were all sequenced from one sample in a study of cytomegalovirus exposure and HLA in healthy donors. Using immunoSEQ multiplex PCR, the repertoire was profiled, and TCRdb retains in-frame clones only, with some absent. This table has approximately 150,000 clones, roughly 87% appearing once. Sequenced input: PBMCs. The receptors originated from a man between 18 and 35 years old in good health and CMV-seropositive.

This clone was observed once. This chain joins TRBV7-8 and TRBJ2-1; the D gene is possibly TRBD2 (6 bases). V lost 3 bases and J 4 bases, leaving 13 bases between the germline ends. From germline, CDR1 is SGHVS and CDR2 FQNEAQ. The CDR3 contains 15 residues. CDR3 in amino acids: CASSLGLQWYNEQFF. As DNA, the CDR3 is TGTGCCAGCAGCTTGGGACTGCAATGGTACAATGAGCAGTTCTTC.

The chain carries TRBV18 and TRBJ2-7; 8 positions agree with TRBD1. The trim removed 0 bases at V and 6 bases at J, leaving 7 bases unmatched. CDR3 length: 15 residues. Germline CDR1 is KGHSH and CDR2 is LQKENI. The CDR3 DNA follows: TGTGCCAGCTCACCACCCGGACAGGGATCAGGCGAGCAGTACTTC. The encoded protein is CASSPPGQGSGEQYF.

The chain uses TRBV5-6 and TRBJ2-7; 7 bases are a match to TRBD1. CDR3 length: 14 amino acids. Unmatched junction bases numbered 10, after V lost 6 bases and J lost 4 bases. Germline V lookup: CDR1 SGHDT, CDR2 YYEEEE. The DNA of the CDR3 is TGTGCCAGCACCATGGACAGGCTCGGGTACGAGCAGTACTTC. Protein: CASTMDRLGYEQYF.

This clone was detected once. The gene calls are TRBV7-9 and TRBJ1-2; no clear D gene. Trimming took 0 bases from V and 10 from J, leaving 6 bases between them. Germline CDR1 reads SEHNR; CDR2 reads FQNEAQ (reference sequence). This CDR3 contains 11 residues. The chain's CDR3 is CASSLASDYTF. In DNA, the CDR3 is TGTGCCAGCAGCTTAGCTTCAGACTACACCTTC.

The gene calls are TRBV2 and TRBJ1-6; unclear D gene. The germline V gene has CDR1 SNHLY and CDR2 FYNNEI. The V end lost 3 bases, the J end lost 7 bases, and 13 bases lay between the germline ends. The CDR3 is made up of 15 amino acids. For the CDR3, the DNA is TGTGCCAGCAGTGAGAATCCGGGGAGGAATTCACCCCTCCACTTT. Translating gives CASSENPGRNSPLHF.

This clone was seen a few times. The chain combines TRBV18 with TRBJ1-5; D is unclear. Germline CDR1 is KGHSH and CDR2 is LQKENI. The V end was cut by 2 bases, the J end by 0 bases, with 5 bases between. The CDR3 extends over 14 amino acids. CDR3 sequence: CASSPGSSNQPQHF. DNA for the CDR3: TGTGCCAGCTCACCAGGGAGTAGCAATCAGCCCCAGCATTTT.

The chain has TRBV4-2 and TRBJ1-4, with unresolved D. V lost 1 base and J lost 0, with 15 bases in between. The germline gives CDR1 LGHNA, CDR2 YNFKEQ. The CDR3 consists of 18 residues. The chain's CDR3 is CASSQGTNLGATNEKLFF. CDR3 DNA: TGTGCCAGCAGCCAAGGTACGAACTTGGGAGCAACTAATGAAAAACTGTTTTTT.

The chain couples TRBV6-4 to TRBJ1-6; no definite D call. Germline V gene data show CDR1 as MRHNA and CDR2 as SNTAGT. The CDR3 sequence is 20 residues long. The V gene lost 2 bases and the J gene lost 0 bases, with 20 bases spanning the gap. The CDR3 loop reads CASSDLNKWHTRSYNSPLHF. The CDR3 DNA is TGTGCCAGCAGTGACCTCAACAAGTGGCACACCCGCTCCTATAATTCACCCCTCCACTTT.

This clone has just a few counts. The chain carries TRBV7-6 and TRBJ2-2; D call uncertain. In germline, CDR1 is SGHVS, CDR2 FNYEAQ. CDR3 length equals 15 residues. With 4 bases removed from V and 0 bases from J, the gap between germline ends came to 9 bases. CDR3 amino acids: CASSWVDSNTGELFF. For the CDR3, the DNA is TGTGCCAGCAGCTGGGTCGACTCGAACACCGGGGAGCTGTTTTTT. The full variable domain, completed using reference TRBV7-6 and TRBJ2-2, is GAGVSQSPRYKVTKRGQDVALRCDPISGHVSLYWYRQALGQGPEFLTYFNYEAQQDKSGLPNDRFSAERPEGSISTLTIQRTEQRDSAMYRCASSWVDSNTGELFFGEGSRLTVL.

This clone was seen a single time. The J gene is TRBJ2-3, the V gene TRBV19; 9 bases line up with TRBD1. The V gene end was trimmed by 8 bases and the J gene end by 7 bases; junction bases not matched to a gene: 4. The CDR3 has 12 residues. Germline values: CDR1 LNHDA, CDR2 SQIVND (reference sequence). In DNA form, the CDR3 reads TGTGCCAGTGGGACAGGGCTCCATACGCAGTATTTT. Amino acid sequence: CASGTGLHTQYF.

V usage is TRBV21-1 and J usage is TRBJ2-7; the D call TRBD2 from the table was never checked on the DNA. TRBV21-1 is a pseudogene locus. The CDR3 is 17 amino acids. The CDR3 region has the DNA TGTGCCAGCAGCAAAGGTCGGTTAGCTCAGCGATCCTACGAGCAGTACTTC. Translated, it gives CASSKGRLAQRSYEQYF.

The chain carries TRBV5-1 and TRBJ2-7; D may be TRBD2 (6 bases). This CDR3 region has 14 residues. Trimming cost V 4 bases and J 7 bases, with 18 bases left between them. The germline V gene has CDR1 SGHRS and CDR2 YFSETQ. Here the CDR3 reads CASSRNGPGTEQYF. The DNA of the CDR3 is TGCGCCAGCAGCCGTAACGGACCGGGGACTGAGCAGTACTTC.

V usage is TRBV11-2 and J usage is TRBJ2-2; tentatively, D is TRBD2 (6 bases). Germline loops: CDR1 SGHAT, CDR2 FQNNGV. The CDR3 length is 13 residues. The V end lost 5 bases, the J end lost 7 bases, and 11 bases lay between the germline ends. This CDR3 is CASSPRDFGELFF. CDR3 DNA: TGTGCCAGCAGCCCGCGGGACTTCGGGGAGCTGTTTTTT.